The 20 T cell receptor beta chains listed next were all sequenced from one sample in a study of blood T cell repertoires in COVID-19. The assay was immunoSEQ multiplex PCR, and TCRdb's table has in-frame clones only and misses some. This table holds 150,000 or so clones, roughly four fifths found once. The specimen sequenced was peripheral blood. These receptors originate from a woman aged 45 to 65 with active or convalescent COVID-19.

V usage is TRBV3-1 (or the pseudogene TRBV3-2) and J usage is TRBJ1-4; D gene unclear. The CDR3 extends over 15 amino acids. CDR1 is LGHDT, CDR2 YNNKEL, per germline (reference sequence). Trimming cost V 3 bases and J 0 bases, with 8 bases left between them. The CDR3: CASSHPGATNEKLFF. The CDR3 DNA reads TGTGCCAGCAGCCATCCGGGAGCAACTAATGAAAAACTGTTTTTT.

V usage is TRBV5-1 and J usage is TRBJ2-7, with 10 bases identical to TRBD1. This CDR3 region has 15 residues. The germline V gene encodes CDR1 SGHRS and CDR2 YFSETQ. Losses at the gene ends were 3 bases for V and 0 bases for J; bases not matched to a gene: 3. CDR3 in DNA: TGCGCCAGCAGCTCGGACAGGGGGGACTCCTACGAGCAGTACTTC. Amino acid sequence: CASSSDRGDSYEQYF.

The rearrangement uses TRBV6-2 or TRBV6-3 and TRBJ1-1; a possible D gene is TRBD1 (6 bases). V was clipped by 4 bases and J by 6 bases, with 9 bases between them. Germline V gives CDR1 MNHEY, CDR2 SVGEGT. CDR3 size: 12 residues. The CDR3: CASSWGGSEAFF. The DNA of the CDR3 is TGTGCCAGCAGTTGGGGGGGCTCTGAAGCTTTCTTT.

This sequence joins TRBV4-1 and TRBJ2-7; 7 positions match TRBD1. V dropped 0 bases and J dropped 0; count of bases not matched to a gene: 5. Germline V gene sequence: CDR1 MGHRA, CDR2 YSYEKL. The CDR3 spans 16 residues. The chain's CDR3 is CASSQDWPGGSYEQYF. The CDR3 DNA sequence: TGCGCCAGCAGCCAAGATTGGCCAGGGGGCTCCTACGAGCAGTACTTC.

This clone is a singleton in its sample. CDR3 DNA: TGTGCCAGCAGCACACACCTTCTAGCAGGCGCCGGGGAGCTGTTTTTT. This sequence encodes CASSTHLLAGAGELFF. The rearrangement uses TRBV11-1 and TRBJ2-2, with a tentative D call TRBD2 (5 bases). V lost 5 bases, J lost 6 bases, and 19 bases lay in between. Germline V gene sequence: CDR1 SGHAT, CDR2 FQDESV (reference sequence). The CDR3 spans 16 residues.

This rearrangement joins TRBV7-3 to TRBJ2-1, with 9 bases aligning to TRBD2. V was clipped by 2 bases and J by 9 bases; unmatched bases: 8. Looked up from germline, CDR1 is SGHTA and CDR2 is FQGTGA. This CDR3 comprises 15 residues. The CDR3 spells CASSLGASGKTEQFF. The CDR3 DNA reads as TGTGCCAGCAGCTTAGGGGCTAGCGGGAAGACTGAGCAGTTCTTC.

The chain employs TRBV15 and TRBJ2-1; no definite D call. Germline V CDR1 and CDR2: LNHNV, YYDKDF (reference sequence). CDR3 length: 15 residues. Trimming took 0 bases from V and 0 from J, leaving 6 bases between them. CDR3 sequence (DNA): TGTGCCACCAGCAGAGATTTTAGCTCCTACAATGAGCAGTTCTTC. Amino acids: CATSRDFSSYNEQFF.

V usage is TRBV3-1 (or the pseudogene TRBV3-2) and J usage is TRBJ1-4, with TRBD1 as a possible D gene (5 bases). Looked up from germline, CDR1 is LGHDT and CDR2 is YNNKEL (reference sequence). The V gene lost 2 bases and the J gene lost 6 bases, with 13 bases spanning the gap. The CDR3 contains 15 residues. The CDR3 spells CASSQFQGGDEKLFF. The CDR3 nucleotides read TGTGCCAGCAGCCAATTCCAGGGCGGTGATGAAAAACTGTTTTTT.

V and J are TRBV5-5 and TRBJ2-2; weak D call: TRBD1 (5 bases). The CDR3 is made up of 14 amino acids. Trimming shortened V by 0 bases and J by 4 bases, and 7 bases separated the two germline ends. Germline values: CDR1 SGHKS, CDR2 YYEKEE (reference sequence). DNA for the CDR3: TGTGCCAGCAGCTTGGGACAGATCACCGGGGAGCTGTTTTTT. This codes for CASSLGQITGELFF. Together with reference TRBV5-5 and TRBJ2-2, the CDR3 gives the full variable domain: DAGVTQSPTHLIKTRGQQVTLRCSPISGHKSVSWYQQVLGQGPQFIFQYYEKEERGRGNFPDRFSARQFPNYSSELNVNALLLGDSALYLCASSLGQITGELFFGEGSRLTVL.

The CDR3 region has the DNA TGTGCCAGCAGCTTGATCAGGGGGAGCTCCTATAATTCACCCCTCCACTTT. Encoded protein: CASSLIRGSSYNSPLHF. V is TRBV7-9 and J is TRBJ1-6, with 7 bases fitting TRBD1. V lost 3 bases and J lost 0; bases outside the gene matches: 5. From germline, CDR1 is SEHNR and CDR2 FQNEAQ (reference sequence). The CDR3 is 17 amino acids. Filled out from reference TRBV7-9 and TRBJ1-6, the complete variable domain reads DTGVSQNPRHKITKRGQNVTFRCDPISEHNRLYWYRQTLGQGPEFLTYFQNEAQLEKSRLLSDRFSAERPKGSFSTLEIQRTEQGDSAMYLCASSLIRGSSYNSPLHFGNGTRLTVT.

The CDR3 loop reads CASSLVAGGDTGELFF. CDR3 nucleotide sequence: TGTGCCAGCAGTTTGGTAGCGGGAGGGGACACCGGGGAGCTGTTTTTT. The chain couples TRBV6-5 to TRBJ2-2, with 11 nucleotides matching TRBD2. Germline assignment: CDR1 MNHEY and CDR2 SVGAGI. This CDR3 has 16 amino acids. Trimming at V came to 4 bases and at J to 3 bases, leaving 4 bases not matched to a gene.

The chain couples TRBV7-3 to TRBJ2-3; 7 bases match TRBD2. This CDR3 contains 16 residues. Germline V lookup: CDR1 SGHTA, CDR2 FQGTGA. V trimming: 1 base; J trimming: 0 bases; junction bases outside the gene matches: 4. The CDR3 DNA reads TGTGCCAGCAGCTTAAATCCTAGCGGAAGCACAGATACGCAGTATTTT. This codes for CASSLNPSGSTDTQYF. Variable domain in full (rest from reference TRBV7-3 and TRBJ2-3): GAGVSQTPSNKVTEKGKYVELRCDPISGHTALYWYRQSLGQGPEFLIYFQGTGAADDSGLPNDRFFAVRPEGSVSTLKIQRTERGDSAVYLCASSLNPSGSTDTQYFGPGTRLTVL.

This clone has just one count. The chain has TRBV28 and TRBJ2-7; the match to TRBD2 covers 13 bases. This CDR3 is built from 16 residues. The germline V gene has CDR1 MDHEN and CDR2 SYDVKM. V lost 4 bases, J lost 6 bases, and 9 bases stayed unmatched. The CDR3 here is CASSSRTSGRIGEQYF. For the CDR3, the DNA is TGTGCCAGCAGTTCGCGGACTAGCGGGAGAATTGGCGAGCAGTACTTC.

This chain links TRBV6-1 with TRBJ1-5; possible D gene TRBD1, 5 bases. The V gene's germline CDR1 is MNHNS and CDR2 SASEGT. The CDR3 is 15 amino acids. V was shortened by 1 base and J by 2 bases, with 9 bases between the two germline ends. The CDR3 DNA is TGTGCCAGCAGTGAAGATCGGGGGGGCAATCAGCCCCAGCATTTT. It is translated as CASSEDRGGNQPQHF.

The sample holds a few counts of this clone. The gene calls are TRBV30 and TRBJ2-4; a weak D match, TRBD1 (6 bases). Germline V gives CDR1 GTSNPN, CDR2 SVGIG (reference sequence). Trimming removed 1 base from V and 4 bases from J, with 11 bases in between. The CDR3 is made up of 14 amino acids. CDR3 in amino acids: CAWSGRGGKNIQYF. The CDR3 DNA sequence: TGTGCCTGGAGTGGCAGGGGTGGAAAAAACATTCAGTACTTC.

The V and J genes are TRBV29-1 and TRBJ2-3, with D possibly being TRBD1 (5 bases). This CDR3 region has 13 residues. Germline CDR1 SQVTM, CDR2 ANQGSEA. V gave up 7 bases and J gave up 6 bases, with 17 bases separating them. The CDR3 DNA reads TGCAGCGGCGGACCCCAGACAGAGGATACGCAGTATTTT. Protein product: CSGGPQTEDTQYF.

The rearrangement uses TRBV5-1 and TRBJ1-4; no clear D gene. Germline V gene sequence: CDR1 SGHRS, CDR2 YFSETQ. This CDR3 is 14 amino acids long. Trimming took off 6 bases at V and 7 bases at J, with 16 bases between the two ends. The CDR3 bases are TGCGCCAGCACCCCGGGAGGATCGAGTGAAAAACTGTTTTTT. Translating gives CASTPGGSSEKLFF.

This clone was observed a handful of times. The chain recombines TRBV30 with TRBJ1-6; D is uncertain. The CDR3 runs to 13 residues. V lost 4 bases, J lost 13 bases, and 17 bases lay in between. Germline lookup yields CDR1 GTSNPN and CDR2 SVGIG (reference sequence). CDR3 DNA: TGTGCCTGGACCGTTGGCAAGCCGGAGCCCCTCCACTTT. This gives the protein CAWTVGKPEPLHF.

This chain connects TRBV29-1 to TRBJ2-7; 8 bases fit TRBD1. Germline CDR1 SQVTM, CDR2 ANQGSEA. The CDR3 runs to 13 residues. With 4 bases clipped from V and 5 bases from J, the junction kept 7 bases outside the gene matches. CDR3 region: CSVVAGGFNEQYF. The CDR3, as DNA: TGCAGCGTTGTGGCAGGGGGCTTCAACGAGCAGTACTTC.

V and J are TRBV14 and TRBJ2-3; D is uncertain. The germline gives CDR1 SGHDN, CDR2 FVKESK. This CDR3 spans 14 amino acids. Trimming removed 0 bases from V and 3 bases from J, with 7 bases in between. DNA of the CDR3: TGTGCCAGCAGCCAAGATCTAGGTACAGATACGCAGTATTTT. Its protein product is CASSQDLGTDTQYF.